This is a list of T cell receptor beta chains from one sample in a study of T cell responses to AZD1222 COVID-19 vaccine. The table came from immunoSEQ multiplex PCR; TCRdb's copy has only in-frame clones and leaves some out. The sample records around 180,000 clones, approximately 94% being singletons. The specimen comprised peripheral blood, sampled on day 0 of AZD1222 vaccination. The receptors were gathered from an adult in good health. The CDR3 runs from the conserved cysteine through the conserved F or W. The D gene is left open where the match is weak. Where a row states a size, it is once, few, many or the class of an expanded clone; other rows omit it.

J | V | D | size | CDR3 | DNA
TRBJ1-3 | TRBV19 | . | . | CASGAYVSSGNTIYF | TGTGCCAGTGGGGCTTATGTAAGCTCTGGAAACACCATATATTTT
TRBJ2-5 | TRBV9 | . | . | CASSATGRNQETQYF | TGTGCCAGCAGCGCCACTGGCCGCAACCAAGAGACCCAGTACTTC
TRBJ2-7 | TRBV30 | . | . | CAWKGPGGTYEQYF | TGTGCCTGGAAGGGCCCGGGCGGGACCTACGAGCAGTACTTC
TRBJ2-5 | TRBV10-3 | . | . | CAISNTQETQYF | TGTGCCATCTCGAACACTCAAGAGACCCAGTACTTC
TRBJ2-6 | TRBV5-4 | . | . | CASSLPSASGANVLTF | TGTGCCAGCAGTCTCCCGTCCGCTTCTGGGGCCAACGTCCTGACTTTC
TRBJ2-7 | TRBV4-3 | TRBD2 | . | CASSQLTSGTYEQYF | TGCGCCAGCAGCCAATTGACTAGCGGAACCTACGAGCAGTACTTC
TRBJ1-2 | TRBV10-3 | . | once | CAIRDEGANYGYTF | TGTGCCATCAGGGATGAGGGAGCGAACTATGGCTACACCTTC
TRBJ1-1 | TRBV6-1 | TRBD1 | few | CASSEGTGNTEAFF | TGTGCCAGCAGTGAAGGGACAGGGAACACTGAAGCTTTCTTT
TRBJ2-3 | TRBV7-3 | . | . | CASSHDGLSTDTQYF | TGTGCCAGCAGCCATGACGGACTGAGCACAGATACGCAGTATTTT
TRBJ1-5 | TRBV5-8 | . | . | CASSPGQFGQPQHF | TGTGCCAGCAGCCCAGGACAGTTTGGCCAGCCCCAGCATTTT
TRBJ2-7 | TRBV3-1/TRBV3-2 | TRBD1 | . | CASSQYGTDRREQYF | TGTGCCAGCAGCCAGTATGGGACAGACCGGCGGGAGCAGTACTTC
TRBJ2-4 | TRBV11-2 | . | . | CASSLDRAKNIQYF | TGTGCCAGCAGCTTAGATCGGGCGAAAAACATTCAGTACTTC
TRBJ2-5 | TRBV19 | TRBD1 | . | CASRAGGGSQETQYF | TGTGCCAGTAGGGCAGGGGGCGGATCCCAAGAGACCCAGTACTTC
TRBJ2-1 | TRBV6-1 | . | . | CASSELQGKQFF | TGTGCCAGCAGTGAGCTACAGGGAAAGCAGTTCTTC
TRBJ1-1 | TRBV7-6 | . | . | CASSLVGGAGSEAFF | TGTGCCAGCAGCTTAGTAGGGGGGGCGGGATCTGAAGCTTTCTTT
TRBJ1-2 | TRBV4-3 | . | . | CASSPSLREGYDGYTF | TGCGCCAGCAGCCCCTCCCTAAGGGAGGGTTATGATGGCTACACCTTC
TRBJ2-3 | TRBV27 | . | . | CASSSVGGWGTDTQYF | TGTGCCAGCAGTTCCGTCGGAGGGTGGGGCACAGATACGCAGTATTTT
TRBJ2-5 | TRBV4-1 | TRBD2 | . | CASRGLAGETQYF | TGCGCCAGCAGAGGACTAGCGGGAGAGACCCAGTACTTC
TRBJ2-5 | TRBV20-1 | TRBD2 | . | CSASRAGGETQYF | TGCAGTGCTAGTCGGGCGGGAGGAGAGACCCAGTACTTC
TRBJ2-7 | TRBV19 | TRBD2 | . | CASSIEILTSGNHEQYF | TGTGCCAGTAGTATAGAAATACTGACTAGCGGGAACCACGAGCAGTACTTC
TRBJ2-5 | TRBV5-4 | TRBD2 | . | CASSKGLAPLTQETQYF | TGTGCCAGCAGTAAAGGACTAGCGCCACTTACTCAAGAGACCCAGTACTTC
TRBJ2-1 | TRBV10-3 | . | once | CAIGANAYNEQFF | TGTGCCATCGGCGCGAACGCCTACAATGAGCAGTTCTTC
TRBJ2-1 | TRBV30 | TRBD2 | . | CAWGLAGKYNEQFF | TGTGCCTGGGGACTAGCGGGCAAATACAATGAGCAGTTCTTC
TRBJ1-5 | TRBV6-6 | TRBD1 | . | CASSYRDRVRQPQHF | TGTGCCAGCAGTTACCGGGACAGGGTGAGGCAGCCCCAGCATTTT
TRBJ2-1 | TRBV19 | TRBD1 | . | CASSQPRGLYNEQFF | TGTGCCAGTAGCCAACCCAGGGGGCTATACAATGAGCAGTTCTTC
TRBJ2-7 | TRBV4-2 | TRBD1 | . | CASSRTGQGASYEQYF | TGTGCCAGCAGCCGGACCGGACAGGGGGCTTCCTACGAGCAGTACTTC
TRBJ2-7 | TRBV3-1/TRBV3-2 | TRBD2 | . | CASSQGRGGRANNRYEQYF | TGTGCCAGCAGCCAAGGTAGGGGCGGGAGGGCCAATAATCGCTACGAGCAGTACTTC
TRBJ2-7 | TRBV10-3 | . | . | CAISGGGQRYEQYF | TGTGCCATCAGTGGGGGGGGACAGAGGTACGAGCAGTACTTC
TRBJ1-5 | TRBV6-1 | . | once | CASSDWGSGNQPQHF | TGTGCCAGCAGTGATTGGGGGTCGGGCAATCAGCCCCAGCATTTT
TRBJ2-7 | TRBV29-1 | . | . | CSAEQGYEQYF | TGCAGCGCTGAGCAGGGCTACGAGCAGTACTTC
TRBJ2-2 | TRBV6-2/TRBV6-3 | . | . | CASSYRYTGELFF | TGTGCCAGCAGTTATCGGTACACCGGGGAGCTGTTTTTT
TRBJ1-1 | TRBV19 | . | . | CASSIGGRGGTEAFF | TGTGCCAGTAGTATCGGGGGCAGGGGAGGAACTGAAGCTTTCTTT
TRBJ2-5 | TRBV2 | . | once | CASNWSQETQYF | TGTGCCAGCAACTGGAGTCAAGAGACCCAGTACTTC
TRBJ1-2 | TRBV5-5 | TRBD1 | . | CASSFGQGGYTF | TGTGCCAGCAGCTTCGGACAGGGAGGCTACACCTTC
TRBJ1-5 | TRBV7-2 | . | . | CASSPGRGREGNQPQHF | TGTGCCAGCAGCCCCGGCCGGGGAAGGGAAGGCAATCAGCCCCAGCATTTT
TRBJ2-2 | TRBV15 | . | . | CATSRDLGPPNTGELFF | TGTGCCACCAGCAGAGATCTTGGACCCCCGAACACCGGGGAGCTGTTTTTT
TRBJ1-1 | TRBV27 | . | . | CASAHWGQTNTEAFF | TGTGCCAGCGCACATTGGGGGCAGACGAACACTGAAGCTTTCTTT
TRBJ2-1 | TRBV10-3 | TRBD2 | . | CAISEFSGTVSEQFF | TGTGCCATCAGTGAGTTTAGCGGGACCGTCAGTGAGCAGTTCTTC
TRBJ2-7 | TRBV6-5 | TRBD2 | . | CASGEGWTYEQYF | TGTGCCAGCGGGGAGGGGTGGACCTACGAGCAGTACTTC
TRBJ1-1 | TRBV14 | . | . | CASSQVYNTEAFF | TGTGCCAGCAGCCAAGTGTACAACACTGAAGCTTTCTTT
TRBJ1-2 | TRBV6-5 | TRBD1 | . | CASRKTGGRGDGYTF | TGTGCCAGCAGAAAAACAGGGGGCAGGGGCGACGGCTACACCTTC
TRBJ2-2 | TRBV19 | TRBD1 | . | CASSGGQGSNGELFF | TGTGCCAGTAGCGGGGGACAGGGGAGCAACGGGGAGCTGTTTTTT